The 17 T cell receptor beta chains reported below all come from one sample, sequenced in a study of cytomegalovirus exposure and HLA in healthy donors. Here immunoSEQ multiplex PCR was the method, and the copy in TCRdb shows in-frame clones only, minus some. Altogether 150,000 to 200,000 clones are present, roughly 86% being singletons, with the ten largest covering around a tenth. The sequenced sample consisted of PBMCs. The receptors shown here come from a woman in her late teens or twenties in good health and CMV-seropositive.

This clone was recorded once. The J gene is TRBJ2-7, the V gene TRBV7-2; 14 nucleotides line up with TRBD2. The CDR3 extends over 14 amino acids. The V and J ends lost 7 bases and 5 bases, in that order; junction bases with no gene match: 4. CDR1 and CDR2 from the germline V gene are SGHTA and FQGNSA. The CDR3 DNA sequence: TGTGCCAGCAACCTGGGACTAGCGGGAGACGAGCAGTACTTC. Encoded protein: CASNLGLAGDEQYF.

This clone was found once. The gene calls are TRBV5-1 and TRBJ1-2, with TRBD1 identical over 9 bases. Trimming took 2 bases from V and 4 from J; bases not matched to a gene: 6. The CDR3 extends over 15 amino acids. Germline CDR1 and CDR2: SGHRS and YFSETQ. CDR3 in DNA: TGCGCCAGCAGCTTCGGGGGACAGGGTGGCTATGGCTACACCTTC. Protein: CASSFGGQGGYGYTF. The full variable domain, with the rest looked up from reference TRBV5-1 and TRBJ1-2, is KAGVTQTPRYLIKTRGQQVTLSCSPISGHRSVSWYQQTPGQGLQFLFEYFSETQRNKGNFPGRFSGRQFSNSRSEMNVSTLELGDSALYLCASSFGGQGGYGYTFGSGTRLTVV.

The rearrangement links TRBV5-6 to TRBJ2-7, with D unresolved. Between the trimmed V and J ends, which lost 0 bases and 1 base, there was a span of 2 bases. The CDR3 has 12 amino acids. Germline V CDR1 and CDR2: SGHDT, YYEEEE. The CDR3 is CASSLASYEQYF. DNA for the CDR3: TGTGCCAGCAGCTTGGCATCCTACGAGCAGTACTTC.

Turning to this clone: An end of the junction does not agree with germline; a read error may underlie this. As DNA, the CDR3 is TGCAGCGTCGAAGGGGGGGGACAGGGGTTTCGCTACACCTTC. Translation gives CSVEGGGQGFRYTF. J is TRBJ1-2 and V is TRBV29-1, with 10 positions matching TRBD1. CDR1 is SQVTM and CDR2 is ANQGSEA in the germline V gene. The CDR3 length is 14 residues.

J is TRBJ2-1 and V is TRBV18; TRBD2 agrees at 9 bases. CDR3 length: 13 residues. CDR1 is KGHSH, CDR2 LQKENI, per germline. V shed 3 bases, J shed 6 bases, and the junction held 0 bases outside the gene matches. The CDR3 loop is CASSPGLANEQFF. The CDR3 nucleotides read TGTGCCAGCTCACCGGGACTAGCCAATGAGCAGTTCTTC. Supplemented by reference TRBV18 and TRBJ2-1, the full variable domain reads NAGVMQNPRHLVRRRGQEARLRCSPMKGHSHVYWYRQLPEEGLKFMVYLQKENIIDESGMPKERFSAEFPKEGPSILRIQQVVRGDSAAYFCASSPGLANEQFFGPGTRLTVL.

This clone was seen once. The CDR3 protein is CASSFTGGPTYEQYF. CDR3 DNA sequence: TGTGCCAGCAGCTTTACAGGCGGACCTACCTACGAGCAGTACTTC. The V and J genes are TRBV7-9 and TRBJ2-7, with TRBD1 as a possible D gene (5 bases). This CDR3 has 15 amino acids. V lost 3 bases and J 2 bases, leaving 14 bases between the germline ends. CDR1 SEHNR and CDR2 FQNEAQ come from the germline V gene (reference sequence).

The chain's CDR3 is CASSAWAMGQGGNTIYF. The CDR3 region has the DNA TGTGCCAGCAGCGCTTGGGCCATGGGACAGGGTGGAAACACCATATATTTT. The chain is built from TRBV7-9 and TRBJ1-3, with TRBD1 identical over 9 bases. In germline, CDR1 is SEHNR, CDR2 FQNEAQ (reference sequence). The CDR3 is made up of 17 amino acids. V lost 5 bases to trimming and J lost 3 bases; unmatched junction nucleotides: 11.

This clone was counted only a few times. The genes are TRBV5-6 and TRBJ1-2; D not resolved. Looked up from germline, CDR1 is SGHDT and CDR2 is YYEEEE. Trimming left V 4 bases short and J 6 bases short, with 10 bases between. This CDR3 comprises 12 residues. CDR3 bases: TGTGCCAGCAGCCCGGGGAACGATGGCTACACCTTC. Encoded protein: CASSPGNDGYTF. Full variable domain (missing parts from reference TRBV5-6 and TRBJ1-2): DAGVTQSPTHLIKTRGQQVTLRCSPKSGHDTVSWYQQALGQGPQFIFQYYEEEERQRGNFPDRFSGHQFPNYSSELNVNALLLGDSALYLCASSPGNDGYTFGSGTRLTVV.

CDR3 sequence (DNA): TGTGCCAGTAAAAGATGGGGCACCAAAAACATTCAGTACTTC. It is translated as CASKRWGTKNIQYF. The J gene is TRBJ2-4, the V gene TRBV2; D is possibly TRBD1 (5 bases). Trimming pared 9 bases from V and 2 bases from J, leaving 14 bases between. The CDR3 totals 14 residues. Germline CDR1 SNHLY, CDR2 FYNNEI. Drawing the rest from reference TRBV2 and TRBJ2-4, the complete variable domain is EPEVTQTPSHQVTQMGQEVILRCVPISNHLYFYWYRQILGQKVEFLVSFYNNEISEKSEIFDDQFSVERPDGSNFTLKIRSTKLEDSAMYFCASKRWGTKNIQYFGAGTRLSVL.

The chain combines TRBV5-1 with TRBJ1-1, with 11 bases lining up with TRBD1. In germline, CDR1 is SGHRS, CDR2 YFSETQ. The trim removed 4 bases at V and 4 bases at J, leaving 18 bases unmatched. This CDR3 has 19 residues. In DNA form, the CDR3 reads TGCGCCAGCAGCCCGCCGGACAGGGGGCGGAGGGTCGTGGGCACTGAAGCTTTCTTT. It encodes CASSPPDRGRRVVGTEAFF.

This clone was observed at least ten times. The V and J genes are TRBV7-2 and TRBJ2-7; D perhaps matches TRBD2 (5 bases). V dropped 2 bases and J dropped 2 bases, with 13 bases sitting between them. The germline gives CDR1 SGHTA, CDR2 FQGNSA. The CDR3 contains 15 residues. CDR3: CASSLNPGLPYEQYF. The CDR3 DNA sequence: TGTGCCAGCAGCTTAAATCCGGGATTGCCCTACGAGCAGTACTTC.

The gene calls are TRBV4-2 and TRBJ2-1, with TRBD2 matching 13 bases. CDR1 LGHNA and CDR2 YNFKEQ come from the germline V gene. Trimming at V came to 0 bases and at J to 6 bases, leaving 5 bases not matched to a gene. The length of the CDR3 is 17 residues. In nucleotides, the CDR3 is TGTGCCAGCAGCCAAGAAGCCGGACTAGCGGGAGTCAATGAGCAGTTCTTC. Protein: CASSQEAGLAGVNEQFF.

The chain couples TRBV7-3 to TRBJ2-6; the match to TRBD1 covers 9 bases. The V gene end was trimmed by 7 bases and the J gene end by 0 bases; junction bases not matched to a gene: 4. Looked up from germline, CDR1 is SGHTA and CDR2 is FQGTGA. This CDR3 is built from 16 residues. The chain's CDR3 is CASTPTGGSGANVLTF. DNA of the CDR3: TGTGCCAGCACCCCGACAGGGGGCTCTGGGGCCAACGTCCTGACTTTC.

This clone was seen a handful of times. The CDR3 loop reads CSVADYGYTF. The CDR3 DNA follows: TGCAGCGTTGCAGACTATGGCTACACCTTC. The chain links TRBV29-1 to TRBJ1-2; D gene uncertain. The V gene lost 4 bases and the J gene lost 3 bases, with 3 bases spanning the gap. Germline CDR1 is SQVTM and CDR2 is ANQGSEA. The CDR3 has 10 residues.

This clone has just a few counts. The gene calls are TRBV4-2 and TRBJ2-3, with 10 bases that match TRBD2. This CDR3 region has 16 residues. The germline CDR1 and CDR2 sequences are LGHNA and YNFKEQ. The V and J ends lost 1 base and 1 base, in that order; junction bases with no gene match: 2. This chain's CDR3 is CASSQALAGGTDTQYF. CDR3 nucleotides: TGTGCCAGCAGCCAAGCGCTAGCGGGAGGCACAGATACGCAGTATTTT.

Comment on this clone: The junction shows a germline mismatch at one end, possibly a read error. The chain links TRBV7-7 to TRBJ2-2; D not resolved. The germline gives CDR1 SSHAT, CDR2 FNYEAQ (reference sequence). The CDR3 totals 13 residues. CDR3 coding DNA: TGTGCTAGCAGCTTAGACGGGTACGGGGAGCTGTTTTTT. Residues: CASSLDGYGELFF.

The rearrangement links TRBV30 to TRBJ1-4; the D gene is possibly TRBD1 (5 bases). The germline V and J ends were trimmed by 6 bases and 2 bases, with 16 bases remaining between them. The germline CDR1 and CDR2 sequences are GTSNPN and SVGIG (reference sequence). CDR3 length: 15 residues. The CDR3 region has the DNA TGTGCCTGTTCTCTGGGCGGGGCCACTAATGAAAAACTGTTTTTT. Translated, it gives CACSLGGATNEKLFF.